The 22 T cell receptor beta chains below come from one sample, sequenced in a study of chemoradiotherapy in HPV16-positive cancers (dated by TCRdb to between 2021 and 2024). Library generation was performed with the immunoSEQ multiplex PCR assay. In its TCRdb copy, this immuneACCESS table keeps in-frame sequences only and misses some clones. Where compared with another copy, unresolved V genes explain less than half of these, and the others have no known cause. Counted in this sample were roughly 23,000 clones; around nine tenths of them appeared once. Together, the top ten hold 15% to 20% of the sample. The sequences come from blood, collected from a patient who underwent chemoradiotherapy. These receptors were collected from a human donor with HPV-associated anogenital cancer.

The CDR3, as DNA: TGTGCCAGCAGCTTAGCGGGAGATCGCACAGATACGCAGTATTTT. Protein product: CASSLAGDRTDTQYF. This chain links TRBV5-4 with TRBJ2-3; 8 bases match TRBD2. CDR1 and CDR2 from the germline V gene are SGHNT and YYREEE (reference sequence). This CDR3 has 15 amino acids. Unmatched junction bases numbered 3, after V lost 2 bases and J lost 1 base. Combining the CDR3 with reference TRBV5-4 and TRBJ2-3 gives the whole variable domain ETGVTQSPTHLIKTRGQQVTLRCSSQSGHNTVSWYQQALGQGPQFIFQYYREEENGRGNFPPRFSGLQFPNYSSELNVNALELDDSALYLCASSLAGDRTDTQYFGPGTRLTVL.

The rearrangement joins TRBV27 to TRBJ2-1; a weak D match, TRBD1 (6 bases). The CDR3 runs 14 residues. In germline, CDR1 is MNHEY, CDR2 SMNVEV (reference sequence). Trimming left V 3 bases short and J 5 bases short, with 11 bases between. CDR3 loop: CASSFPTGNNEQFF. The CDR3 DNA reads as TGTGCCAGCAGTTTCCCGACAGGCAACAATGAGCAGTTCTTC.

The chain joins TRBV5-4 to TRBJ2-4; 9 nucleotides match TRBD1. The CDR3 is made up of 14 amino acids. Germline V gives CDR1 SGHNT, CDR2 YYREEE (reference sequence). The junction had 6 bases not matched to a gene; V was cut back by 2 bases and J by 9 bases. DNA of the CDR3: TGTGCCAGCAGCTTCCCCGGGACAGGGACCATTCAGTACTTC. This sequence encodes CASSFPGTGTIQYF. Looking up the rest from reference TRBV5-4 and TRBJ2-4 gives the full variable domain: ETGVTQSPTHLIKTRGQQVTLRCSSQSGHNTVSWYQQALGQGPQFIFQYYREEENGRGNFPPRFSGLQFPNYSSELNVNALELDDSALYLCASSFPGTGTIQYFGAGTRLSVL.

V and J are TRBV18 and TRBJ2-5; 9 bases fit TRBD1. With V trimmed by 4 bases and J by 7 bases, 7 bases remained unmatched. In germline, CDR1 is KGHSH, CDR2 LQKENI. This CDR3 region has 14 residues. The CDR3 protein is CASSLSGQGSTQYF. The DNA for the CDR3 is TGTGCCAGCTCACTGTCGGGACAGGGTTCGACCCAGTACTTC.

The chain couples TRBV19 to TRBJ1-2, with TRBD1 matching over 7 bases. Germline trimming cut 8 bases from V and 5 bases from J; bases unmatched to any gene: 5. The CDR3 runs 12 residues. Germline V CDR1 and CDR2: LNHDA, SQIVND (reference sequence). The chain's CDR3 is CASSQTGYGYTF. The CDR3 DNA reads TGTGCCAGTTCACAGACAGGGTATGGCTACACCTTC.

For the CDR3, the DNA is TGTGCCAGCAGCCAAGTCGATCGGGGCCACGAGCAGTACTTC. This encodes CASSQVDRGHEQYF. The rearrangement uses TRBV4-2 and TRBJ2-7; D may correspond to TRBD1 or TRBD2 (5 bases each). V lost 1 base and J lost 5, with 12 bases in between. This CDR3 is 14 amino acids long. From germline, CDR1 is LGHNA and CDR2 YNFKEQ.

This chain connects TRBV25-1 to TRBJ1-1; possible D gene TRBD1, 5 bases. CDR3 length: 13 amino acids. CDR1 is MGHDK and CDR2 is SYGVNS in the germline V gene. The V end was cut by 7 bases, the J end by 5 bases, with 14 bases between. The CDR3 protein is CASMGGIGTEAFF. The CDR3 DNA reads as TGTGCCAGCATGGGGGGGATAGGGACTGAAGCTTTCTTT.

This chain links TRBV20-1 with TRBJ1-2, with 11 bases lining up with TRBD1. The germline V gene encodes CDR1 DFQATT and CDR2 SNEGSKA (reference sequence). The CDR3 contains 11 residues. V lost 7 bases and J lost 6; bases outside the gene matches: 1. The chain's CDR3 is CSGTGGNGYTF. Here the CDR3 DNA reads TGCAGTGGGACAGGGGGCAATGGCTACACCTTC.

The chain carries TRBV5-1 and TRBJ2-1; 7 positions match TRBD1. V trimming: 4 bases; J trimming: 3 bases; junction bases outside the gene matches: 13. CDR1 and CDR2 (germline): SGHRS, YFSETQ. The CDR3 is made up of 17 amino acids. The CDR3 region has the DNA TGCGCCAGCAGCCTACAGGGGAGCGGCCCATTCTACAATGAGCAGTTCTTC. Its protein is CASSLQGSGPFYNEQFF. Looking up the rest from reference TRBV5-1 and TRBJ2-1 gives the full variable domain: KAGVTQTPRYLIKTRGQQVTLSCSPISGHRSVSWYQQTPGQGLQFLFEYFSETQRNKGNFPGRFSGRQFSNSRSEMNVSTLELGDSALYLCASSLQGSGPFYNEQFFGPGTRLTVL.

The chain employs TRBV9 and TRBJ2-3; D remains unclear. CDR3 length equals 14 residues. The ends were cut back, 0 bases at V and 0 bases at J, with 5 bases in the middle. Germline V gene lookup returns CDR1 SGDLS and CDR2 YYNGEE. The CDR3 nucleotides read TGTGCCAGCAGCGTAGCACTAAGCACAGATACGCAGTATTTT. It is translated as CASSVALSTDTQYF.

The chain combines TRBV27 with TRBJ1-1; D unresolved. V was shortened by 10 bases and J by 0 bases, with 12 bases between the two germline ends. The CDR3 contains 13 residues. Germline values: CDR1 MNHEY, CDR2 SMNVEV (reference sequence). CDR3 protein: CATRRSVNTEAFF. Here the CDR3 DNA reads TGTGCCACTCGCCGGTCGGTGAACACTGAAGCTTTCTTT.

The V and J genes are TRBV18 and TRBJ2-3; either TRBD1 or TRBD2 may fit D (5 bases each). Trimming removed 1 base at V and 3 bases at J, with 8 bases between. CDR1 and CDR2 (germline): KGHSH, LQKENI. The CDR3 runs 14 residues. The CDR3 protein is CASSPRGTTDTQYF. The DNA for the CDR3 is TGTGCCAGCTCACCACGGGGGACGACAGATACGCAGTATTTT.

The chain couples TRBV9 to TRBJ1-6; the D is unclear. With 4 bases removed from V and 9 bases from J, the gap between germline ends came to 14 bases. The CDR3 has 14 residues. Per the germline V gene, CDR1 is SGDLS and CDR2 is YYNGEE. The CDR3 spells CASSPRERLSPLHF. The CDR3 DNA reads TGTGCCAGCAGCCCTCGGGAACGTCTTTCACCCCTCCACTTT.

V and J are TRBV5-1 and TRBJ2-1; 7 positions match TRBD1. This CDR3 has 15 amino acids. The V gene end was trimmed by 4 bases and the J gene end by 9 bases; junction bases not matched to a gene: 13. Germline V gene sequence: CDR1 SGHRS, CDR2 YFSETQ. CDR3 nucleotides: TGCGCCAGCAGCCTTGTGCCAGGGGGATATGGTGAGCAGTTCTTC. Translating gives CASSLVPGGYGEQFF.

The chain employs TRBV5-1 and TRBJ2-7; 11 bases align to TRBD2. The CDR3 totals 14 residues. Germline V lookup: CDR1 SGHRS, CDR2 YFSETQ. Germline trimming cut 4 bases from V and 3 bases from J; bases unmatched to any gene: 3. CDR3 coding DNA: TGCGCCAGCAGCCCTAGCGGGGGGTTCTACGAGCAGTACTTC. Amino acid sequence: CASSPSGGFYEQYF. The full variable domain, in which reference TRBV5-1 and TRBJ2-7 provide the parts outside the CDR3, is KAGVTQTPRYLIKTRGQQVTLSCSPISGHRSVSWYQQTPGQGLQFLFEYFSETQRNKGNFPGRFSGRQFSNSRSEMNVSTLELGDSALYLCASSPSGGFYEQYFGPGTRLTVT.

The J gene is TRBJ1-2, the V gene TRBV19, with 7 bases matching TRBD1. The CDR3 is made up of 14 amino acids. The junction had 8 bases not matched to a gene; V was cut back by 3 bases and J by 7 bases. Germline CDR1 LNHDA, CDR2 SQIVND (reference sequence). The CDR3 spells CASSIDRAGSGYTF. The CDR3 DNA reads TGTGCCAGTAGTATCGACAGGGCCGGGAGTGGCTACACCTTC.

This sequence joins TRBV5-1 and TRBJ1-4; D is ambiguous. This CDR3 has 14 residues. Germline V CDR1 and CDR2: SGHRS, YFSETQ. V lost 1 base and J lost 7, with 11 bases in between. As DNA, the CDR3 is TGCGCCAGCAGCTTGTGGGCTGGAGGTGAAAAACTGTTTTTT. Encoded protein: CASSLWAGGEKLFF.

The chain employs TRBV6-5 and TRBJ2-7, with 10 nucleotides matching TRBD1. Germline CDR1 is MNHEY and CDR2 is SVGAGI. Unmatched junction bases numbered 7, after V lost 5 bases and J lost 6 bases. The CDR3 has 14 amino acids. CDR3 amino acids: CASSPTGQGSEQYF. The DNA for the CDR3 is TGTGCCAGCAGTCCGACGGGACAGGGGAGCGAGCAGTACTTC.

This sequence joins TRBV29-1 and TRBJ2-1; no clear D. Per the germline V gene, CDR1 is SQVTM and CDR2 is ANQGSEA. The CDR3 runs to 12 residues. Trimming cost V 7 bases and J 5 bases, with 12 bases left between them. The CDR3, as DNA: TGCAGCGCACTCTCCTTAGACAATGAGCAGTTCTTC. This gives the protein CSALSLDNEQFF.

This chain uses TRBV10-3 with TRBJ2-5, with D perhaps TRBD2 (5 bases). From germline, CDR1 is ENHRY and CDR2 SYGVKD. The CDR3 totals 13 residues. V lost 4 bases and J 4 bases, leaving 10 bases between the germline ends. The CDR3 sequence: CAISAAAGETQYF. The CDR3 bases are TGTGCCATCAGTGCGGCGGCGGGAGAGACCCAGTACTTC.

The chain is built from TRBV6-1 and TRBJ2-1, with TRBD1 matching over 7 bases. This CDR3 is built from 15 residues. Germline trimming cut 7 bases from V and 3 bases from J; bases unmatched to any gene: 9. Germline V lookup: CDR1 MNHNS, CDR2 SASEGT. The CDR3 nucleotides are TGTGCCAGCACCCATCTAAGGACAGGCTACAATGAGCAGTTCTTC. Protein: CASTHLRTGYNEQFF.

This clone was seen a few times. This chain joins TRBV28 and TRBJ1-6, with unresolved D. V was trimmed by 6 bases and J by 13 bases, leaving 16 bases between them. The CDR3 runs to 13 residues. Germline V CDR1 and CDR2: MDHEN, SYDVKM. Written as DNA, the CDR3 is TGTGCCAGCAGACCTGGGATGACCGGCCCCCTCCACTTT. It is translated as CASRPGMTGPLHF.